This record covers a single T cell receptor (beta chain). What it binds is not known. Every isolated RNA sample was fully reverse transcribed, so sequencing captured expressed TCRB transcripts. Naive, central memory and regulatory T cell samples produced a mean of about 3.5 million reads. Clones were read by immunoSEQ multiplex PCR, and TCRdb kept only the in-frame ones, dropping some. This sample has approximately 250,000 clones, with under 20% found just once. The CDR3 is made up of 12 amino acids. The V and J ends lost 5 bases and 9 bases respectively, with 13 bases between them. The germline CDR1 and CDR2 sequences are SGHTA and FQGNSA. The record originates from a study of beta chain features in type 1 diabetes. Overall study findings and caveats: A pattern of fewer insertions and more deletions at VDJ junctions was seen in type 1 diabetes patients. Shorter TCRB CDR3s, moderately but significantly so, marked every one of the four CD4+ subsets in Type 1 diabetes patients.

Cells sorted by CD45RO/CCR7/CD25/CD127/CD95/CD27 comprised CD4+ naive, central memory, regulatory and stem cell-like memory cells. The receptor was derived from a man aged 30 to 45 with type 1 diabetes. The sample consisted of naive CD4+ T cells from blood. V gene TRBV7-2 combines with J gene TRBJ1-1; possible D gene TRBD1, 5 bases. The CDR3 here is CASSLGDQKAFF. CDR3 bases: TGTGCCAGCAGCCTCGGGGACCAAAAAGCTTTCTTT.